The 4 T cell receptor beta chains reported below all come from one sample, sequenced in a study of glioma-infiltrating T cells after dendritic cell vaccination. Profiled with immunoSEQ multiplex PCR; TCRdb holds only in-frame clones, not every one. Of approximately 110,000 clones listed, about 90% were seen once; the top ten hold over 2.5%. Time point described: after dendritic cell vaccination, including at tumor progression/relapse. Sequencing was performed on blood, taken after dendritic cell vaccination. These receptor sequences come from a human donor with glioblastoma.

V gene TRBV11-3 combines with J gene TRBJ1-2, with D unclear. The CDR3 length is 14 residues. The V gene lost 1 base and the J gene lost 2 bases, with 8 bases spanning the gap. Germline CDR1 is SGHNT and CDR2 is YENEEA. CDR3 sequence reads: CASSLAPRNYGYTF. CDR3 nucleotide sequence: TGTGCCAGCAGCTTAGCTCCCCGGAACTATGGCTACACCTTC.

In this sample, this clone turned up once. V and J are TRBV6-5 and TRBJ2-7; 7 nucleotides align to TRBD1. With V trimmed by 10 bases and J by 0 bases, 9 bases remained unmatched. This CDR3 is 14 amino acids long. Germline CDR1 and CDR2: MNHEY and SVGAGI. CDR3 sequence (DNA): TGTGCCACTTCTCAGGACAGGAGCTCCTACGAGCAGTACTTC. The encoded protein is CATSQDRSSYEQYF.

In its sample, this clone was seen once. The chain is built from TRBV21-1 and TRBJ1-4. TRBV21-1 is reported as a pseudogene. This CDR3 has 15 residues. In DNA form, the CDR3 reads TGTGCCAGCAGCAAAGAATCGGGGAGTAATGAAAAACTGTTTTTT. Amino acids: CASSKESGSNEKLFF.

The chain uses TRBV2 and TRBJ2-1; 14 bases align to TRBD2. Germline CDR1 is SNHLY and CDR2 is FYNNEI. The CDR3 sequence is 17 residues long. V lost 0 bases to trimming and J lost 9 bases; unmatched junction nucleotides: 7. CDR3 nucleotides: TGTGCCAGCAGTGAAGCGCTTCAGGGACTAGCGGGAGTTGAGCAGTTCTTC. Amino acid sequence: CASSEALQGLAGVEQFF.